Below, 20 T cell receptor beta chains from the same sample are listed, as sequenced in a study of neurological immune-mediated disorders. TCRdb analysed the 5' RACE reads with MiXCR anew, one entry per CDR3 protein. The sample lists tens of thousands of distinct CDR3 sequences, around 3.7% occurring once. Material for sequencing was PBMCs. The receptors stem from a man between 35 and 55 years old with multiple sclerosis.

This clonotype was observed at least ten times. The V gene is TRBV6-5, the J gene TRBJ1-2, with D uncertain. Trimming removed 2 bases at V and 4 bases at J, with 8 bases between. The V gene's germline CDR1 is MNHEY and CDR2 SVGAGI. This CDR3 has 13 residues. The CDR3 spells CASSYEQLYGYTF. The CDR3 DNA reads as TGTGCCAGCAGTTACGAACAGCTCTATGGCTACACCTTC.

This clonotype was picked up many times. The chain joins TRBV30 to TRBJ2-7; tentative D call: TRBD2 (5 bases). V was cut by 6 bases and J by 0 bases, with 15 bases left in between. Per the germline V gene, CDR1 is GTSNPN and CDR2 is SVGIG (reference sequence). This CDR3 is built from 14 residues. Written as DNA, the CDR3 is TGTGCCTGTAAGTTTGCGGGTACCTCCTACGAGCAGTACTTC. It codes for CACKFAGTSYEQYF.

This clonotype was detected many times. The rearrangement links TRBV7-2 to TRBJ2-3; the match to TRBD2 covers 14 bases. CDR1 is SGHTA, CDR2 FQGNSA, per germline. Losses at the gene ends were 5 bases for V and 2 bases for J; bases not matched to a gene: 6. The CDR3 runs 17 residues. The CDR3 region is CASSPGLAGEPTDTQYF. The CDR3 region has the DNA TGTGCCAGCAGCCCGGGACTAGCGGGGGAGCCCACAGATACGCAGTATTTT.

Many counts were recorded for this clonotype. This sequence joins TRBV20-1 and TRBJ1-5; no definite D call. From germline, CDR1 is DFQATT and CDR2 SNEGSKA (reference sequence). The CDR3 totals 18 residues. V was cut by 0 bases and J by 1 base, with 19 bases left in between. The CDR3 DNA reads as TGCAGTGCTAGAGATTCCCAACGCACAGCGTCCAGCAATCAGCCCCAGCATTTT. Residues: CSARDSQRTASSNQPQHF.

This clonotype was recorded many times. CDR3 DNA: TGCGCCAGCAGCCCCTTTGGCGCGAGCTCCTACAATGAGCAGTTCTTC. Its protein product is CASSPFGASSYNEQFF. The chain couples TRBV5-1 to TRBJ2-1, with unresolved D. V lost 4 bases to trimming and J lost 0 bases, with 14 bases between them. Germline CDR1 SGHRS, CDR2 YFSETQ. CDR3 size: 16 residues.

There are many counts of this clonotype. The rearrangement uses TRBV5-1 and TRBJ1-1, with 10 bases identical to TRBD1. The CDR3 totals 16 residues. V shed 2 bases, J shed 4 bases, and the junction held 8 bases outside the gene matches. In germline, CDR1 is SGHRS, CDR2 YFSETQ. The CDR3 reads CASSFGPGQGSTEAFF. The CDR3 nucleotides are TGCGCCAGCAGCTTTGGGCCGGGACAGGGGAGCACTGAAGCTTTCTTT.

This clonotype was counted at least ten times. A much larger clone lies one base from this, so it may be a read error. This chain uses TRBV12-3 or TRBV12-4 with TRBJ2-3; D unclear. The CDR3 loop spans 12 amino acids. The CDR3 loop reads CANSGMGDTQYF. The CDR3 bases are TGTGCCAACAGTGGGATGGGCGATACGCAGTATTTT.

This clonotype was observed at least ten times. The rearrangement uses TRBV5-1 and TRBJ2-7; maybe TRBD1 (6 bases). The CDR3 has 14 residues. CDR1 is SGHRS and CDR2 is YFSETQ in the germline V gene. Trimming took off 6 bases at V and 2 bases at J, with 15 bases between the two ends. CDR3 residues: CASTLAGDPYEQYF. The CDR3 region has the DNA TGCGCCAGCACCCTAGCAGGGGACCCCTACGAGCAGTACTTC. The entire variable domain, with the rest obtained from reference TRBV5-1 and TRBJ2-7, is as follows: KAGVTQTPRYLIKTRGQQVTLSCSPISGHRSVSWYQQTPGQGLQFLFEYFSETQRNKGNFPGRFSGRQFSNSRSEMNVSTLELGDSALYLCASTLAGDPYEQYFGPGTRLTVT.

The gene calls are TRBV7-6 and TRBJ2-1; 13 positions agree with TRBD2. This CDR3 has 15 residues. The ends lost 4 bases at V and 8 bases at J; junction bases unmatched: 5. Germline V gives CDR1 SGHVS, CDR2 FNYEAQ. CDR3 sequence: CASSSTSGGADEQFF. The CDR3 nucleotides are TGTGCCAGCAGCTCAACTAGCGGGGGGGCCGATGAGCAGTTCTTC.

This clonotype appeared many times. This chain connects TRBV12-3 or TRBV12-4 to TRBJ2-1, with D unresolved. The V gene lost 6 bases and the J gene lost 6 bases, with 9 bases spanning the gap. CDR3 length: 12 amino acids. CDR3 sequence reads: CASRGFGNEQFF. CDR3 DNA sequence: TGTGCCAGCAGGGGTTTCGGCAATGAGCAGTTCTTC.

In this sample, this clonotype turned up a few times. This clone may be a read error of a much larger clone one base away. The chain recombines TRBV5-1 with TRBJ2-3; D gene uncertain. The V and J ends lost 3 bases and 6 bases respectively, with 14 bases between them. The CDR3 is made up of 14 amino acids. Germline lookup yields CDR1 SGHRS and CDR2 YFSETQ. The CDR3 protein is CASSWAKQEDTQYF. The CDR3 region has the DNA TGCGCCAGCAGCTGGGCCAAGCAGGAGGATACGCAGTATTTT. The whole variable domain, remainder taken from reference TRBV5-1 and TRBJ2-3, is KAGVTQTPRYLIKTRGQQVTLSCSPISGHRSVSWYQQTPGQGLQFLFEYFSETQRNKGNFPGRFSGRQFSNSRSEMNVSTLELGDSALYLCASSWAKQEDTQYFGPGTRLTVL.

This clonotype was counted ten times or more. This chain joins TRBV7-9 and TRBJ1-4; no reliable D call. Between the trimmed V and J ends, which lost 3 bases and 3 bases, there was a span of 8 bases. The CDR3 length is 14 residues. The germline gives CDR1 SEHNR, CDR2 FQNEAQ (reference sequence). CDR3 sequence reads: CASSFEQSNEKLFF. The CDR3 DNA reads TGTGCCAGCAGCTTCGAACAATCTAATGAAAAACTGTTTTTT.

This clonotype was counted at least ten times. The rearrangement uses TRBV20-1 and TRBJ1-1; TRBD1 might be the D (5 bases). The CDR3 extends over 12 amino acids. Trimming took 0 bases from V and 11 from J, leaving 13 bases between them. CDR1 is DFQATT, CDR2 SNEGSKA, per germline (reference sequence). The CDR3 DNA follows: TGCAGTGCTAGAGATGCCAGGGTGGCCGCTTTCTTT. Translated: CSARDARVAAFF.

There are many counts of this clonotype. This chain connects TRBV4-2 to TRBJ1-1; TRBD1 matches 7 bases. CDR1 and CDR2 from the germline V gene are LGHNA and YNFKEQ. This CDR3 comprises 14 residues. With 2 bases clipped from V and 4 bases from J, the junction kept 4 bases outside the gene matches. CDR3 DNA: TGTGCCAGCAGCCAAAAGACAGGGTTCACTGAAGCTTTCTTT. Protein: CASSQKTGFTEAFF.

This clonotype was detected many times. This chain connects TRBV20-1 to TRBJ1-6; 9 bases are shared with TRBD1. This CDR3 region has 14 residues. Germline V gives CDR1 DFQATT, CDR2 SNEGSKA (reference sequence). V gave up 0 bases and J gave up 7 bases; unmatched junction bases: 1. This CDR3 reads CSARDGQGNSPLHF. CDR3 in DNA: TGCAGTGCTAGAGACGGACAGGGGAATTCACCCCTCCACTTT.

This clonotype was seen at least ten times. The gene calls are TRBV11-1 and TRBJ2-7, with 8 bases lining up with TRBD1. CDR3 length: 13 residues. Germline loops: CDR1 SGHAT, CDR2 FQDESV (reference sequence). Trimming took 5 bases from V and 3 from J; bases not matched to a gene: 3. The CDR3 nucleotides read TGTGCCAGCAGCCGACAGGGGAGCTACGAGCAGTACTTC. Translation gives CASSRQGSYEQYF. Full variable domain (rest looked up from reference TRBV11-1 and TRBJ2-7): EAEVAQSPRYKITEKSQAVAFWCDPISGHATLYWYRQILGQGPELLVQFQDESVVDDSQLPKDRFSAERLKGVDSTLKIQPAELGDSAMYLCASSRQGSYEQYFGPGTRLTVT.

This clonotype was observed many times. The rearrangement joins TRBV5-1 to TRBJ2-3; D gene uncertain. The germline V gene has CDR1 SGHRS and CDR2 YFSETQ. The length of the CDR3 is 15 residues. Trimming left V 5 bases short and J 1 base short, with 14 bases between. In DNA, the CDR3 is TGCGCCAGCAGTGGACGGAGCCAGGGCACAGATACGCAGTATTTT. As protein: CASSGRSQGTDTQYF.

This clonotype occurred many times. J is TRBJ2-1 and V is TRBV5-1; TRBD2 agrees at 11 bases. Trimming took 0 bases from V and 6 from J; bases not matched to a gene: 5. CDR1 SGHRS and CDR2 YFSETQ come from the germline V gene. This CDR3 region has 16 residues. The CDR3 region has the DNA TGCGCCAGCAGCTTGGAGACTAGCGGGACGGGCAATGAGCAGTTCTTC. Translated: CASSLETSGTGNEQFF.

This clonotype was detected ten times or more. The CDR3, as DNA: TGTGCCAGCAGCCAAGTCCCCTATGGCTACACCTTC. Its translation: CASSQVPYGYTF. This chain connects TRBV3-1 to TRBJ1-2, with D unresolved. V gave up 1 base and J gave up 4 bases, with 4 bases separating them. Germline V CDR1 and CDR2: LGHDT, YNNKEL (reference sequence). CDR3 length: 12 amino acids.

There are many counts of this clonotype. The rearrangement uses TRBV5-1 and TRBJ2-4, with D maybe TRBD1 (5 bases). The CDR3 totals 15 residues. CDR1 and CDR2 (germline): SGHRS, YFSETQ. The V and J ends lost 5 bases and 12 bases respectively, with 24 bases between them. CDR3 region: CASSFAAAPSQGQYF. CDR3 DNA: TGCGCCAGCAGTTTTGCGGCGGCTCCCTCTCAGGGTCAGTACTTC. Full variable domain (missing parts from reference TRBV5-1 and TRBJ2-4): KAGVTQTPRYLIKTRGQQVTLSCSPISGHRSVSWYQQTPGQGLQFLFEYFSETQRNKGNFPGRFSGRQFSNSRSEMNVSTLELGDSALYLCASSFAAAPSQGQYFGAGTRLSVL.